Given below is one TCR beta chain in context. Its antigen is currently unknown. These data originate in a study of post-analysis software for immune sequencing data. Whole-study context: Relapsing-remitting, secondary progressive and progressive-relapsing forms of multiple sclerosis all featured among disease courses. Notes on the study in general: Controls' normalized Chao1 diversity significantly exceeded that of multiple sclerosis patients. TRBV5-6, TRBV5-1 and TRBV20-1 were among a handful of TRBV segments more frequent in patients than controls.

The CDR3 covers 11 residues. The V gene's germline CDR1 is SQVTM and CDR2 ANQGSEA. The germline V and J ends were trimmed by 5 bases and 0 bases, with 5 bases remaining between them. Unique molecular identifiers featured in each of the TCR beta cDNA libraries. TCRdb called the PCR reads again in MiXCR, with one record for every CDR3 protein. The table lists about half a million distinct CDR3 sequences, around 40% of them singletons. Sequencing input: blood. This receptor was identified in a girl aged 10-17 years with multiple sclerosis. The rearrangement uses TRBV29-1 and TRBJ2-7, with a tentative D call TRBD2 (5 bases). The CDR3 DNA reads as TGCAGCGTTCGGGACTCCTACGAGCAGTACTTC. The encoded protein is CSVRDSYEQYF.